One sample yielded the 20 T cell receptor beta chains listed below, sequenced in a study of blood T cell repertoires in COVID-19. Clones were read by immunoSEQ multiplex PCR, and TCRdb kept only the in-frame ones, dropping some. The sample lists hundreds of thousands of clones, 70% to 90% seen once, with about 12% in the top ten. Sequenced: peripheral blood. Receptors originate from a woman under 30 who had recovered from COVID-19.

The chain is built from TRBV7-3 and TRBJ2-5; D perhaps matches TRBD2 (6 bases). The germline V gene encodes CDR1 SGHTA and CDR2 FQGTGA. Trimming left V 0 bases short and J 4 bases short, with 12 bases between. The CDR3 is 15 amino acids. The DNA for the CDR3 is TGTGCCAGCAGCTTAACGGGAGGATTTTCAGAGACCCAGTACTTC. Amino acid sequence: CASSLTGGFSETQYF.

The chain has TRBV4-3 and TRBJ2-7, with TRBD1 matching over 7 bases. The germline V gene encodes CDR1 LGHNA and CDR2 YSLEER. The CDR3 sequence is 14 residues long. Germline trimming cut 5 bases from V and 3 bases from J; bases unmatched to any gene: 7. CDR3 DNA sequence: TGCGCCAGCAGCTTAACGACAGGGCTCTACGAGCAGTACTTC. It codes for CASSLTTGLYEQYF.

The CDR3 reads CASSQGASGAGRDTQYF. The CDR3 nucleotides read TGTGCCAGCAGCCAAGGGGCTAGCGGGGCGGGGAGGGATACGCAGTATTTT. The chain combines TRBV3-1 (or the pseudogene TRBV3-2) with TRBJ2-3; 9 bases are a match to TRBD2. V was clipped by 1 base and J by 6 bases; unmatched bases: 11. This CDR3 has 17 residues. CDR1 and CDR2 from the germline V gene are LGHDT and YNNKEL (reference sequence).

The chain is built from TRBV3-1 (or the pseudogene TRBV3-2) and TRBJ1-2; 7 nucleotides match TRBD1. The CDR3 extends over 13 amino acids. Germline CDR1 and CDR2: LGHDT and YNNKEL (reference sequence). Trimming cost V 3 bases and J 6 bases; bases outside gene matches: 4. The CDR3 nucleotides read TGTGCCAGCAGCCAGCACAGGGGCCATGGCTACACCTTC. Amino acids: CASSQHRGHGYTF.

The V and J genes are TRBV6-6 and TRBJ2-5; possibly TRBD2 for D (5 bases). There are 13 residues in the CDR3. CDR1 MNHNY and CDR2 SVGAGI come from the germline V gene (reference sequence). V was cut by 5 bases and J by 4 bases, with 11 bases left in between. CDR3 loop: CASSRTRIETQYF. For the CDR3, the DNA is TGTGCCAGCAGTCGTACTAGGATAGAGACCCAGTACTTC.

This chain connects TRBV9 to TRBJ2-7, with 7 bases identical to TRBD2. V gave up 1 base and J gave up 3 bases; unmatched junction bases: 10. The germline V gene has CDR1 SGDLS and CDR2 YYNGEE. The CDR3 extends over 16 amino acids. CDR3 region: CASSVSGTGGIYEQYF. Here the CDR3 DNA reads TGTGCCAGCAGCGTATCCGGCACGGGAGGAATCTACGAGCAGTACTTC.

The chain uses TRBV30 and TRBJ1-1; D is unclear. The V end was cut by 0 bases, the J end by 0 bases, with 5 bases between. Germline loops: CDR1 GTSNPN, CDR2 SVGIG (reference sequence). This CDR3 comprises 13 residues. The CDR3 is CAWSVQLNTEAFF. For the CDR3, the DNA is TGTGCCTGGAGTGTACAGTTGAACACTGAAGCTTTCTTT.

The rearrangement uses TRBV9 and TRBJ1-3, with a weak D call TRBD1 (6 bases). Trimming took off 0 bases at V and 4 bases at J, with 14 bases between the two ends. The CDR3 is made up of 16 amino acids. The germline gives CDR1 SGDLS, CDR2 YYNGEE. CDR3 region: CASSVGRQGRGNTIYF. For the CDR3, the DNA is TGTGCCAGCAGCGTAGGACGGCAGGGGAGAGGAAACACCATATATTTT.

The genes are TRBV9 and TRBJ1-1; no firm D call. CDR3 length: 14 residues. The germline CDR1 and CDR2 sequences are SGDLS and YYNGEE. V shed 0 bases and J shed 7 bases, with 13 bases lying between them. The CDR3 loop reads CASSVGSGAVEAFF. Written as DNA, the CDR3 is TGTGCCAGCAGCGTAGGCTCGGGAGCAGTTGAAGCTTTCTTT.

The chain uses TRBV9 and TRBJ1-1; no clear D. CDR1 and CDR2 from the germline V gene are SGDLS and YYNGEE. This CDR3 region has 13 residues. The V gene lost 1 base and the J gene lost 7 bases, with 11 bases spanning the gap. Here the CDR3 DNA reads TGTGCCAGCAGCGTACAGACGGACTTTGAAGCTTTCTTT. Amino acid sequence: CASSVQTDFEAFF.

CDR3 nucleotide sequence: TGTGCCAGCAGCTTAGCGCCCGGGGGTCCCCTCCACTTT. It yields the protein CASSLAPGGPLHF. The chain recombines TRBV7-6 with TRBJ1-6; D is possibly TRBD1 (5 bases). The CDR3 contains 13 residues. Germline V gene data show CDR1 as SGHVS and CDR2 as FNYEAQ. Trimming cost V 0 bases and J 13 bases, with 10 bases left between them.

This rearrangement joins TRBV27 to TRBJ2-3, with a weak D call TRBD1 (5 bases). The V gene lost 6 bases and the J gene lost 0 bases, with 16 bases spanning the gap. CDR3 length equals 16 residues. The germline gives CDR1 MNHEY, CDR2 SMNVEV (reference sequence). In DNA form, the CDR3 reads TGTGCCAGCAGCCCAAGAGACAGTGCTAGCACAGATACGCAGTATTTT. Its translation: CASSPRDSASTDTQYF.

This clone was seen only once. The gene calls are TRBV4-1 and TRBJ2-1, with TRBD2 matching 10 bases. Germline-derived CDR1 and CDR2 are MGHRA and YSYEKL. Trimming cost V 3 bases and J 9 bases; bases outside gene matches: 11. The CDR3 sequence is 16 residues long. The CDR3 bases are TGCGCCAGCAGCCAGGTCAGCGGGAGGGCCGCAACTGAGCAGTTCTTC. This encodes CASSQVSGRAATEQFF.

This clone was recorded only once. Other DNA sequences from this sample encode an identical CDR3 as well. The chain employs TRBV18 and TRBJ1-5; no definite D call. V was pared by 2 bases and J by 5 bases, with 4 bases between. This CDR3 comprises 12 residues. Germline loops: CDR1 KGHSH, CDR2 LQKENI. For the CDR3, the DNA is TGTGCCAGCTCACCATCAGATCAGCCCCAGCATTTT. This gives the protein CASSPSDQPQHF. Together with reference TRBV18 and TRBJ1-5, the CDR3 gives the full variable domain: NAGVMQNPRHLVRRRGQEARLRCSPMKGHSHVYWYRQLPEEGLKFMVYLQKENIIDESGMPKERFSAEFPKEGPSILRIQQVVRGDSAAYFCASSPSDQPQHFGDGTRLSIL.

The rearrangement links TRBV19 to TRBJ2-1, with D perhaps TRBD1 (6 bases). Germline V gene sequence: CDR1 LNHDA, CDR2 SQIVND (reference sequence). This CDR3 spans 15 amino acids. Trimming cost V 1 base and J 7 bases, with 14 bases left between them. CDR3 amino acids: CASSIAAVQGNEQFF. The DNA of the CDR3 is TGTGCCAGTAGTATAGCCGCCGTCCAGGGGAATGAGCAGTTCTTC.

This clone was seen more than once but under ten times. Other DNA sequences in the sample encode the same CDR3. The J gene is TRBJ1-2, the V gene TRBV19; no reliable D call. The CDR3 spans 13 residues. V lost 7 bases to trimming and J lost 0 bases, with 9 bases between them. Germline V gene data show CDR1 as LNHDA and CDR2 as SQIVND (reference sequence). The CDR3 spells CASIGGPNYGYTF. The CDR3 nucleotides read TGTGCCAGTATTGGCGGTCCTAACTATGGCTACACCTTC. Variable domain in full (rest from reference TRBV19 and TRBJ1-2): DGGITQSPKYLFRKEGQNVTLSCEQNLNHDAMYWYRQDPGQGLRLIYYSQIVNDFQKGDIAEGYSVSREKKESFPLTVTSAQKNPTAFYLCASIGGPNYGYTFGSGTRLTVV.

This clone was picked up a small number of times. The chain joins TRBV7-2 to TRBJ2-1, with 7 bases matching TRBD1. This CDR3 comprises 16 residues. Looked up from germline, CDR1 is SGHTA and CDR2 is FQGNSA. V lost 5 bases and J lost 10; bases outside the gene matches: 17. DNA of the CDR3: TGTGCCAGCAGCCCTGACTCCTCGACAGGGATCAGGGAGCAGTTCTTC. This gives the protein CASSPDSSTGIREQFF.

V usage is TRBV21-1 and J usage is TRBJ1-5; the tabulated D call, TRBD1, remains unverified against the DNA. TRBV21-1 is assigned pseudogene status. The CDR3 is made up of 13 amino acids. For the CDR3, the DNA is TGTGCCAGCAGCAAACAGGGCAATCAGCCCCAGCATTTT. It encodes CASSKQGNQPQHF.

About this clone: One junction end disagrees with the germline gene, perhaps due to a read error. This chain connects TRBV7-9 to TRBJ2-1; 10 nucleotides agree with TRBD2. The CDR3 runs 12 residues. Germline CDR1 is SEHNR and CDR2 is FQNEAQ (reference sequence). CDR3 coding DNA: TGTGCCAGCAGCTTAGAACTAGCGGGGCAGCTCTTC. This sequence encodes CASSLELAGQLF.

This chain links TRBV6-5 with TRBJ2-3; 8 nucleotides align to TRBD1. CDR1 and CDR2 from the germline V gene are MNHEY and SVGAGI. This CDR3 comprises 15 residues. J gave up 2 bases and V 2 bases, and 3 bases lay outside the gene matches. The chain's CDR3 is CASSYRTGFTDTQYF. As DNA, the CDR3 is TGTGCCAGCAGTTACCGGACAGGGTTCACAGATACGCAGTATTTT.